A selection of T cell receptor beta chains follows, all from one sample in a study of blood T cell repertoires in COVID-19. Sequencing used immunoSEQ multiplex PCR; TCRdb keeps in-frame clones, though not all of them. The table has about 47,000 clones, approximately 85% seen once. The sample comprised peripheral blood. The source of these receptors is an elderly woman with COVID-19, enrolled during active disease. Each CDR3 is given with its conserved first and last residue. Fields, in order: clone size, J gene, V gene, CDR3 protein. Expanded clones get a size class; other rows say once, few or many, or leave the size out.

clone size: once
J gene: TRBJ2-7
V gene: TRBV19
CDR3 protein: CASIPPGTSGRISYEQYF

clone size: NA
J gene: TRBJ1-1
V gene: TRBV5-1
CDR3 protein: CASSFARGLNTEAFF

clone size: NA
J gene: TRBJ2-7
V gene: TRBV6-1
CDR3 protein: CASSEGGLAGAEQYF

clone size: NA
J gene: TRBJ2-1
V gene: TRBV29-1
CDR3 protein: CSVSDLAGGYNEQFF

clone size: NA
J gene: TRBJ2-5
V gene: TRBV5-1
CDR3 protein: CASSLALAGGPRETQYF

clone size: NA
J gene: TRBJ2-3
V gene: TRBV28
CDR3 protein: CASSLAGFTDTQYF

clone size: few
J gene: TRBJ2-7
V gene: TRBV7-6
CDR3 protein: CASSLAPRILAGAYEQYF

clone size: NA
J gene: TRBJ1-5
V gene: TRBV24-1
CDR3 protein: CATQEGGRQPQHF

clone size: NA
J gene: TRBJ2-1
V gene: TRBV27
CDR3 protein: CASSLPRLAGHQNEQFF

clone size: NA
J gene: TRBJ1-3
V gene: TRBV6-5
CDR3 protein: CACSRDLSGNTIYF

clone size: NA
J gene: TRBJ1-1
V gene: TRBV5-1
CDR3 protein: CASSLMEYTEAFF

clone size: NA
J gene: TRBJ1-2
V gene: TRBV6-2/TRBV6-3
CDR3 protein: CASSIDSYGYTF

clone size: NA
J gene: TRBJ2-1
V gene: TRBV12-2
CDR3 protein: CASRLDKRVSYNEQFF

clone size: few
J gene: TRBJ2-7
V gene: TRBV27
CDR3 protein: CASSLKAQPTYEQYF

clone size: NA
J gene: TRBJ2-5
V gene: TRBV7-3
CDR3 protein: CASSLRVQETQYF

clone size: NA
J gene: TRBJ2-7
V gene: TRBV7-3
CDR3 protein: CASSLNPGQGAEQYF

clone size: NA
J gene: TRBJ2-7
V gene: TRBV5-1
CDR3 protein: CASSLGQGAEQYF

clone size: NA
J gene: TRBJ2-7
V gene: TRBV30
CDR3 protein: CAWSVQGYEQYF

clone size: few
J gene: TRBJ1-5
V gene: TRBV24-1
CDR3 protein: CATSDYFSNQPQHF

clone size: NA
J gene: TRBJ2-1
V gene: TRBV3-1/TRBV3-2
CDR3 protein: CASSHRLAGENEQFF

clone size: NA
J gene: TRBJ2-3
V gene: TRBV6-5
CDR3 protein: CASSYDRQGSTDTQYF

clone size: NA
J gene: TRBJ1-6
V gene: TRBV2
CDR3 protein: CASRGIFRGNNSPLHF

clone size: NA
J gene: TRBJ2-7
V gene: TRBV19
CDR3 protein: CASNPGGTLRDEQYF

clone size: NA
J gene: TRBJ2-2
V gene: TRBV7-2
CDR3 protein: CASSSGLAANTGELFF

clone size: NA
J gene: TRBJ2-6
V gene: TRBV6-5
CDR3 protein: CASRNGGSGANVLTF

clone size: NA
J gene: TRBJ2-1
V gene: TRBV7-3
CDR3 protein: CASSLGVGLLFF

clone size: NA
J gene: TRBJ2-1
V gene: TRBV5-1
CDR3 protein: CASSLGGPYNEQFF